This T cell receptor beta chain appears in the sequencing data of a study of control samples from healthy donors and cancer patients. Sequencing was performed with immunoSEQ multiplex PCR; in TCRdb, only in-frame clones are kept and a portion is missing. The data show about 99,000 clones, with approximately 90% seen just once and roughly 19% held by the top ten. The CDR3 totals 19 residues. The V gene end was trimmed by 4 bases and the J gene end by 3 bases; junction bases not matched to a gene: 16. Germline lookup yields CDR1 SGHNT and CDR2 YYREEE (reference sequence). The receptor's source is a man aged 60 to 69 with lung cancer. Sequenced sample: PBMCs. This chain joins TRBV5-4 and TRBJ2-1, with TRBD2 matching over 10 bases. Here the CDR3 reads CASSPGGLAEIAFYNEQFF. For the CDR3, the DNA is TGTGCCAGCAGCCCTGGAGGACTAGCGGAGATTGCGTTCTACAATGAGCAGTTCTTC.